The rows below give T cell receptor beta chains drawn from one sample of a study of blood T cell repertoires in COVID-19. Profiling relied on immunoSEQ multiplex PCR, and the TCRdb table lists in-frame clones only, not all of them. The data contain approximately 270,000 clones, 80% to 90% of them seen just once; the ten biggest clones take up approximately 9.9%. Specimen: peripheral blood. These TCRs come from a woman in her sixties or seventies with acute or convalescent COVID-19. Both conserved end residues are trimmed from each CDR3. The order of the fields is V gene, D gene, J gene, CDR3 length, CDR3 protein. A D gene is named only where the DNA matches it firmly.

TRBV7-9	NA	TRBJ2-7	10	ASSPNSVEQY
TRBV6-2/TRBV6-3	NA	TRBJ1-5	12	ASSYGQSNQPQH
TRBV20-1	NA	TRBJ1-1	9	SARGGTTAF
TRBV2	NA	TRBJ1-2	10	ASSGSGRGYT
TRBV4-1	NA	TRBJ1-1	11	ASSQTANTEAF
TRBV7-9	NA	TRBJ2-1	13	ASSLARGPTNEQF
TRBV19	NA	TRBJ1-1	10	ASNRGDTEAF
TRBV2	TRBD1	TRBJ1-5	13	ASSAGGTVNQPQH
TRBV6-5	NA	TRBJ2-7	13	ASSYMDREGYEQY
TRBV4-2	TRBD2	TRBJ2-1	12	ASGLGGSYNEQF
TRBV27	NA	TRBJ1-2	12	ASSRDPSSGGYT
TRBV2	NA	TRBJ1-5	10	ASRGVGQPQH
TRBV15	TRBD1	TRBJ1-5	14	ATSRDWDRGSQPQH
TRBV7-9	TRBD1	TRBJ1-6	12	ASSSAGGGSPLH
TRBV28	TRBD1	TRBJ2-3	13	ASSLGTGSTDTQY
TRBV6-4	TRBD1	TRBJ1-2	12	ASSELGQGYGYT
TRBV7-9	NA	TRBJ1-5	15	ASSFWGLLGSNQPQH
TRBV3-1/TRBV3-2	TRBD1	TRBJ1-4	11	ASSPGTVEKLF